These 16 T cell receptor beta chains originate from one sample sequenced in a study of regulatory T cells in long-lasting Graves disease. Described time point: newly diagnosed GD, antithyroid drugs for less than 3 months. Researchers made the TCR library from RNA that was extracted from PBMCs. Arm-PCR of CDR3 regions and iRepertoire HTBI primers were the basis on which TCR beta libraries were built. TCRdb used MiXCR to reprocess the multiplex PCR reads, holding one entry per CDR3 protein. The sample shows around 400,000 distinct CDR3 sequences, roughly 15% of them seen only once. This sample was also put to use in a study of T cells in Graves' hyperthyroidism and ophthalmopathy.

The sample was peripheral blood mononuclear cells (PBMCs), taken at new diagnosis, from a patient treated with antithyroid drugs. These receptors all stem from a woman aged 40-49 years with Graves disease.

Many counts were recorded for this clonotype. The chain links TRBV12-3 or TRBV12-4 to TRBJ2-1; 13 bases map to TRBD2. The CDR3 covers 15 residues. The junction had 4 bases not matched to a gene; V was cut back by 5 bases and J by 6 bases. CDR3 residues: CASSPRLAGGNEQFF. The CDR3 DNA reads TGTGCCAGCAGTCCCCGACTAGCGGGAGGCAATGAGCAGTTCTTC.

This clonotype was found a few times. The chain has TRBV30 and TRBJ2-1, with 7 bases that match TRBD2. From germline, CDR1 is GTSNPN and CDR2 SVGIG (reference sequence). V trimming: 4 bases; J trimming: 8 bases; junction bases outside the gene matches: 5. The CDR3 is 12 amino acids. CDR3 region: CAWTRGRDEQFF. As DNA, the CDR3 is TGTGCCTGGACTCGAGGGAGGGATGAGCAGTTCTTC.

The chain uses TRBV20-1 and TRBJ2-1; 9 nucleotides align to TRBD2. The CDR3 runs to 18 residues. CDR1 and CDR2 from the germline V gene are DFQATT and SNEGSKA (reference sequence). The trim removed 0 bases at V and 5 bases at J, leaving 14 bases unmatched. CDR3 in DNA: TGCAGTGCTAGAGATGGGGGGCCACCGGGACTAGCCCACAATGAGCAGTTCTTC. Residues: CSARDGGPPGLAHNEQFF.

In this sample, this clonotype turned up many times. V and J are TRBV5-5 and TRBJ2-1, with 13 bases identical to TRBD2. From germline, CDR1 is SGHKS and CDR2 YYEKEE (reference sequence). The CDR3 covers 17 residues. V trimming: 4 bases; J trimming: 2 bases; junction bases outside the gene matches: 6. CDR3 in amino acids: CASSPGLAGPTYNEQFF. DNA for the CDR3: TGTGCCAGCAGCCCGGGACTAGCGGGGCCTACCTACAATGAGCAGTTCTTC.

In its sample, this clonotype was seen a few times. V gene TRBV11-3 combines with J gene TRBJ2-7; D uncertain. With 1 base removed from V and 4 bases from J, the gap between germline ends came to 11 bases. The length of the CDR3 is 14 residues. The germline CDR1 and CDR2 sequences are SGHNT and YENEEA. The CDR3 DNA reads TGTGCCAGCAGCTTAGCACGCTTGGGATACGAGCAGTACTTC. Its protein is CASSLARLGYEQYF.

This clonotype was recorded many times. V gene TRBV2 combines with J gene TRBJ2-7; perhaps TRBD2 as D (6 bases). Deletions cut 8 bases from V and 3 bases from J, with 14 bases between. The CDR3 loop spans 13 amino acids. From germline, CDR1 is SNHLY and CDR2 FYNNEI. Here the CDR3 reads CASGGGWGYEQYF. The CDR3 nucleotides are TGTGCCAGCGGGGGAGGTTGGGGCTACGAGCAGTACTTC.

This clonotype showed up just a few times. A clone one base away is much larger, so this may be a read error. The missing conserved phenylalanine or tryptophan at the end of this CDR3 makes a read error likely. The chain carries TRBV12-3 or TRBV12-4 and TRBJ2-1; 7 bases match TRBD1. Unmatched junction bases numbered 10, after V lost 6 bases and J lost 5 bases. The CDR3 covers 15 residues. This CDR3 is CASSSRQGYNNEQFS. The DNA of the CDR3 is TGTGCCAGCAGCTCACGACAGGGTTACAACAATGAGCAGTTCTCC.

This chain uses TRBV10-1 with TRBJ2-3; 9 bases line up with TRBD2. V was clipped by 3 bases and J by 4 bases; unmatched bases: 5. CDR3 size: 15 residues. The V gene's germline CDR1 is WNHNN and CDR2 SYGVQD (reference sequence). The CDR3 coding sequence is TGCGCCAGCAGTGACGGGACTAGCTTCTCAGATACGCAGTATTTT. The encoded protein is CASSDGTSFSDTQYF.

In this sample, this clonotype turned up many times. The rearrangement links TRBV7-8 to TRBJ2-1; 7 bases match TRBD2. Germline V gene data show CDR1 as SGHVS and CDR2 as FQNEAQ. Trimming removed 1 base from V and 2 bases from J; junction bases left unmatched: 5. The CDR3 length is 16 residues. The CDR3 bases are TGTGCCAGCAGCTTAGGTGGGGGGGGGACCTACAATGAGCAGTTCTTC. This translates into CASSLGGGGTYNEQFF.

This clonotype has more than one count but fewer than ten. This chain connects TRBV19 to TRBJ2-3, with 12 bases fitting TRBD2. This CDR3 has 18 residues. After removal of 3 bases from V and 1 base from J, the junction contained 8 bases not matched to a gene. CDR1 LNHDA and CDR2 SQIVND come from the germline V gene (reference sequence). The CDR3 region is CASSILGPSGRGTDTQYF. The CDR3 nucleotides are TGTGCCAGTAGTATTTTGGGGCCTAGCGGGAGGGGCACAGATACGCAGTATTTT.

This clonotype came up many times. This sequence joins TRBV30 and TRBJ1-6; a possible D gene is TRBD1 (6 bases). This CDR3 is 14 amino acids long. Germline V gene sequence: CDR1 GTSNPN, CDR2 SVGIG (reference sequence). Trimming cost V 4 bases and J 5 bases, with 12 bases left between them. CDR3 nucleotide sequence: TGTGCCTGGACCAAGGACAGAAATAATTCACCCCTCCACTTT. As protein: CAWTKDRNNSPLHF.

The chain uses TRBV15 and TRBJ2-1; D ambiguous. Germline V lookup: CDR1 LNHNV, CDR2 YYDKDF (reference sequence). With 1 base removed from V and 5 bases from J, the gap between germline ends came to 6 bases. This CDR3 has 13 residues. DNA for the CDR3: TGTGCCACCAGCAGAGGCCGAAACAATGAGCAGTTCTTC. Its translation: CATSRGRNNEQFF.

This clonotype turned up a few times. The chain uses TRBV3-1 and TRBJ2-3; D remains unclear. Trimming stripped 3 bases from V and 5 bases from J, with 9 bases between. Germline V CDR1 and CDR2: LGHDT, YNNKEL (reference sequence). The CDR3 covers 13 residues. The CDR3 DNA reads as TGTGCCAGCAGCCAGGGTGCGAGAGATACGCAGTATTTT. It encodes CASSQGARDTQYF.

This clonotype was seen repeatedly, ten times or more. The gene calls are TRBV7-9 and TRBJ2-3; 7 bases are shared with TRBD2. The CDR3 spans 15 residues. Per the germline V gene, CDR1 is SEHNR and CDR2 is FQNEAQ (reference sequence). The ends lost 3 bases at V and 5 bases at J; junction bases unmatched: 8. For the CDR3, the DNA is TGTGCCAGCAGCTTCCCTAGCGGAGCCGAAGATACGCAGTATTTT. Translated, it gives CASSFPSGAEDTQYF.

The chain combines TRBV28 with TRBJ2-3; 13 bases fit TRBD2. From germline, CDR1 is MDHEN and CDR2 SYDVKM. V lost 3 bases, J lost 9 bases, and 6 bases stayed unmatched. The CDR3 extends over 15 amino acids. This CDR3 reads CASSFSGLAGDTQYF. The CDR3 coding sequence is TGTGCCAGCAGTTTTTCCGGACTAGCGGGGGACACGCAGTATTTT.

In this sample, this clonotype turned up a few times. This chain joins TRBV15 and TRBJ1-2; no firm D call. Germline CDR1 LNHNV, CDR2 YYDKDF (reference sequence). CDR3 length equals 14 residues. V was cut by 0 bases and J by 1 base, with 6 bases left in between. In DNA form, the CDR3 reads TGTGCCACCAGCAGAGATCAGTTTAACTATGGCTACACCTTC. Translation gives CATSRDQFNYGYTF.